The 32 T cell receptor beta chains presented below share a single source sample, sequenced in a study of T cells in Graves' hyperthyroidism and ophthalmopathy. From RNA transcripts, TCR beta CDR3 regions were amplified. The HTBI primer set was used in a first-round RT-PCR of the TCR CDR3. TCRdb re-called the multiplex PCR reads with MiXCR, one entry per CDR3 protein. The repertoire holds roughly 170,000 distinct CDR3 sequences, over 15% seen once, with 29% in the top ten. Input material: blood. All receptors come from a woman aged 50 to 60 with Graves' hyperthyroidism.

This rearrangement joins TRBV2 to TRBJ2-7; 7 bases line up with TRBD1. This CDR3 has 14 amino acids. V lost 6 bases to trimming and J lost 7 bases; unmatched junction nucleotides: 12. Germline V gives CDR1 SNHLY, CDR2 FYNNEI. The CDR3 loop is CASRPTGYHPEQYF. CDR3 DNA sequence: TGTGCCAGCAGGCCGACAGGGTACCATCCGGAGCAGTACTTC.

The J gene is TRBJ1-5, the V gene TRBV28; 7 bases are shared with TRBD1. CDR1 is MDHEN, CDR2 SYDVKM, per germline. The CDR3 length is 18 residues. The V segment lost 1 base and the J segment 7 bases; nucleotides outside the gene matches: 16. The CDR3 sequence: CASSLYPTGQFPGQPQHF. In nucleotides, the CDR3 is TGTGCCAGCAGTTTATATCCCACGGGACAGTTCCCGGGGCAGCCCCAGCATTTT.

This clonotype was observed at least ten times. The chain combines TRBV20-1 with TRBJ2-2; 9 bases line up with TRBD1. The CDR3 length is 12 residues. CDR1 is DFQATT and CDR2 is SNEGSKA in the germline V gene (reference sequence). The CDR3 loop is CSGDRGSGELFF. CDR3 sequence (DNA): TGCTCCGGAGACAGGGGGTCCGGGGAGCTGTTTTTT.

CDR3 amino acids: CASSPHRDWRDTEAFF. CDR3 in DNA: TGTGCCAGCAGCCCCCATCGGGATTGGCGGGACACTGAAGCTTTCTTT. This chain uses TRBV7-2 with TRBJ1-1; D not certain. This CDR3 contains 16 residues. The germline V gene encodes CDR1 SGHTA and CDR2 FQGNSA. V lost 5 bases and J 3 bases, leaving 19 bases between the germline ends.

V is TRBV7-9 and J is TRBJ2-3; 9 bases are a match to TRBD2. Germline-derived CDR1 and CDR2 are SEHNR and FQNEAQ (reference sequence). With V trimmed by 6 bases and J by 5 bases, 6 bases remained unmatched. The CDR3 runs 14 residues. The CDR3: CASSLAGPGDTQYF. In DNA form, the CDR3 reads TGTGCCAGCAGTCTAGCGGGGCCCGGAGATACGCAGTATTTT.

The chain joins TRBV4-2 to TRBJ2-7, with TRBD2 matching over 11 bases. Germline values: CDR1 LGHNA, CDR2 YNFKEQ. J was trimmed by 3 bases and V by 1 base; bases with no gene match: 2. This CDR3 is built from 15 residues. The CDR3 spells CASSQAGTSGYEQYF. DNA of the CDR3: TGTGCCAGCAGCCAAGCTGGGACTAGCGGCTACGAGCAGTACTTC.

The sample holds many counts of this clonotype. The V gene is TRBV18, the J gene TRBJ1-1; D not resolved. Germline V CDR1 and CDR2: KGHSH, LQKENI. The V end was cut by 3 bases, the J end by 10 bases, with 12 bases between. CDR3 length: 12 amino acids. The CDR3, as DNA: TGTGCCAGCTCACCCCCTACCATGGCAGCTTTCTTT. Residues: CASSPPTMAAFF.

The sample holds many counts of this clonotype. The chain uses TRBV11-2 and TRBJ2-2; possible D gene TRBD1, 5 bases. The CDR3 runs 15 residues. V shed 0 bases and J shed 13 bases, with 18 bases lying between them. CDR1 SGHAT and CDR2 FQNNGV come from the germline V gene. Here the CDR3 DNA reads TGTGCCAGCAGCTTAGATCCGAACACCTTTAGGGGGCTGTTTTTT. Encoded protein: CASSLDPNTFRGLFF.

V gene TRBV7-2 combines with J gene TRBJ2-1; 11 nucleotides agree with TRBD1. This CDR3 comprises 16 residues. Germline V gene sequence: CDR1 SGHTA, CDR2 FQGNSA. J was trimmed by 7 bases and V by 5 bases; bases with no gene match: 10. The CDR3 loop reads CASSTPGQGVVNEQFF. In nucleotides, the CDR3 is TGTGCCAGCAGCACCCCGGGACAGGGGGTTGTAAATGAGCAGTTCTTC.

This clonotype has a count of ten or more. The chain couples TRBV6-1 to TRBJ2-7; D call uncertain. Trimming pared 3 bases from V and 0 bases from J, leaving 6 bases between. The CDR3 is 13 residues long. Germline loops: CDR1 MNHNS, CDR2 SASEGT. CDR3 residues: CASSEGSSYEQYF. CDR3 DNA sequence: TGTGCCAGCAGTGAGGGCAGCTCCTACGAGCAGTACTTC.

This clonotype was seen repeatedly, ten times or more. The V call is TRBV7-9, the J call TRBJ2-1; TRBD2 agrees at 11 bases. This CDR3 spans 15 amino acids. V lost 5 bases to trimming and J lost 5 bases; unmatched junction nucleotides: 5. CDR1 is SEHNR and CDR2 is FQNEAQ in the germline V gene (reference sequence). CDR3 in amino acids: CASSQGLADNNEQFF. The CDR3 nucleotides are TGTGCCAGCAGCCAGGGACTAGCGGATAACAATGAGCAGTTCTTC.

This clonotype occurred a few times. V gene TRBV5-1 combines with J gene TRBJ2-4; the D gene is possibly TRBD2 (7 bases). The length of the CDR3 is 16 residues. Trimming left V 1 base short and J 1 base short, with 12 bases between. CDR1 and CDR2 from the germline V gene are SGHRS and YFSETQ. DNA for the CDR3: TGCGCCAGCAGCTTGAGGGGGGGGGCTGCCAAAAACATTCAGTACTTC. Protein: CASSLRGGAAKNIQYF.

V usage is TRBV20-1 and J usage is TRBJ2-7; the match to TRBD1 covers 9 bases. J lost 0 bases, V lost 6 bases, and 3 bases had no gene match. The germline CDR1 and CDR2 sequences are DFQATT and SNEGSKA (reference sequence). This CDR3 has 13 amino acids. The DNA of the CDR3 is TGCAGTGCAGGGACAGGGAGCTCCTACGAGCAGTACTTC. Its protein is CSAGTGSSYEQYF.

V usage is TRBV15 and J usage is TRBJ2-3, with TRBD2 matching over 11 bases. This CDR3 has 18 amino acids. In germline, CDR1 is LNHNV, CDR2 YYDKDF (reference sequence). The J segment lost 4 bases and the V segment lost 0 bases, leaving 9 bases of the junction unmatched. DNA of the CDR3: TGTGCCACCAGCAGAGATACTCTAGCGGGGGGCGCATCAGATACGCAGTATTTT. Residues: CATSRDTLAGGASDTQYF.

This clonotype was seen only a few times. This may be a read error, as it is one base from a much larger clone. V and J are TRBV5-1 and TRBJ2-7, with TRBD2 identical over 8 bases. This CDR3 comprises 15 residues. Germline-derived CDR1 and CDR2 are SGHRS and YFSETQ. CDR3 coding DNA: TGCGCCAGCAGCTTGACCGCGGGGGGCTCCTACGGGCAGTACTTC. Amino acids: CASSLTAGGSYGQYF.

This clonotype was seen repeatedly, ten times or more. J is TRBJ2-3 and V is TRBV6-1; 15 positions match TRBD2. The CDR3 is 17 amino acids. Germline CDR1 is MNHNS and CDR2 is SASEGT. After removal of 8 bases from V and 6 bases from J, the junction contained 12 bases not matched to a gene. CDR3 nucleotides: TGTGCCAGCTGCCGAGGCCGGACTAGCGGGGGGGCGGATACGCAGTATTTT. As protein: CASCRGRTSGGADTQYF.

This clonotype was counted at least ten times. DNA for the CDR3: TGTGCCAGCAGCTTAGACAGGATTACCACTGAAGCTTTCTTT. This gives the protein CASSLDRITTEAFF. The chain couples TRBV7-2 to TRBJ1-1; D is perhaps TRBD1 (5 bases). This CDR3 region has 14 residues. V lost 1 base to trimming and J lost 4 bases, with 10 bases between them. Germline V gene data show CDR1 as SGHTA and CDR2 as FQGNSA.

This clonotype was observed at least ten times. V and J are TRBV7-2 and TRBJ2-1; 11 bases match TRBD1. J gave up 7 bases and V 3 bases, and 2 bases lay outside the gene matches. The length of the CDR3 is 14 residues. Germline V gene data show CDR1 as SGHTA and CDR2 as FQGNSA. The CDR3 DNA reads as TGTGCCAGCAGCTTGGACAGGGGGCTGAATGAGCAGTTCTTC. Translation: CASSLDRGLNEQFF.

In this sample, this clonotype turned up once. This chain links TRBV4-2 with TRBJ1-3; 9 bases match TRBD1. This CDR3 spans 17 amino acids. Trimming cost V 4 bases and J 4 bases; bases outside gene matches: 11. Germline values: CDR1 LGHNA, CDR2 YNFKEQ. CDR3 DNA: TGTGCCAGCAGCCCAGCGACCGGGACAGGGATCGGAAACACCATATATTTT. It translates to CASSPATGTGIGNTIYF.

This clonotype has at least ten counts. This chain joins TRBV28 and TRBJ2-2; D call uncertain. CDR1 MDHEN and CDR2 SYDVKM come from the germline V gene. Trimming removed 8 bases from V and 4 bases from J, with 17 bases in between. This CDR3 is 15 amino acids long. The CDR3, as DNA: TGTGCCAGCCTCGACGCAGAGCGAGGCACCGGGGAGCTGTTTTTT. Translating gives CASLDAERGTGELFF.

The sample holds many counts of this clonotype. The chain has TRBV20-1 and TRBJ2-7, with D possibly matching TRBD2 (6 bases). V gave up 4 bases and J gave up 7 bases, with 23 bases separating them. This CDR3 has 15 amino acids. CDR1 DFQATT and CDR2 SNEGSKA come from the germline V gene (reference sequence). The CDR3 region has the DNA TGCAGTGCTAAAGTACCCGGGACTGTCTTTAGGGAGCAGTACTTC. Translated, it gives CSAKVPGTVFREQYF.

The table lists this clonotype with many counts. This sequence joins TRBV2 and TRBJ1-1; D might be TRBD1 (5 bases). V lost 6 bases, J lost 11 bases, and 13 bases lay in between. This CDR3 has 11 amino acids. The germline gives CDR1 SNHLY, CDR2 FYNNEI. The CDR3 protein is CASRRDREAFF. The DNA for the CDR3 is TGTGCCAGCAGGAGAGACAGAGAGGCTTTCTTT.

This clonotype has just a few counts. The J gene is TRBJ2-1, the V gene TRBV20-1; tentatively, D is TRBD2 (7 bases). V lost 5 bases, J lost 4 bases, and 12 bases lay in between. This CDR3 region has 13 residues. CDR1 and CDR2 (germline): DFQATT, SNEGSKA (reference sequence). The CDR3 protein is CSAPGGGYNEQFF. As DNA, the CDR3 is TGCAGTGCTCCGGGGGGCGGGTACAATGAGCAGTTCTTC.

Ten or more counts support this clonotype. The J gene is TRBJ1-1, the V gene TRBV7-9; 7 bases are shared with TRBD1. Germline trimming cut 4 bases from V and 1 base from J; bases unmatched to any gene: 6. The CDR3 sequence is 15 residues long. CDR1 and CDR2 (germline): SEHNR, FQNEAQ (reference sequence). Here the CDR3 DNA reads TGTGCCAGCAGCTCGCGACAGGGTCGGAACACTGAAGCTTTCTTT. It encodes CASSSRQGRNTEAFF.

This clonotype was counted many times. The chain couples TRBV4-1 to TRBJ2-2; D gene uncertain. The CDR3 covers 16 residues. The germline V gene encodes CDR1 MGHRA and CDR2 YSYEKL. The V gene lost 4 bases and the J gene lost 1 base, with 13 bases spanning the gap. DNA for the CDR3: TGCGCCAGCAGCCCTCCAACGGCCAGGAACACCGGGGAGCTGTTTTTT. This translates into CASSPPTARNTGELFF.

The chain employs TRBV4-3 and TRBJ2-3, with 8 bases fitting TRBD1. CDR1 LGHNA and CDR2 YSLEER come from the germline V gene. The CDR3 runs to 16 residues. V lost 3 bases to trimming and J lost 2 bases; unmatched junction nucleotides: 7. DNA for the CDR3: TGCGCCAGCAGCCAGAAGACAGGGGCGCTCACAGATACGCAGTATTTT. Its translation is CASSQKTGALTDTQYF.

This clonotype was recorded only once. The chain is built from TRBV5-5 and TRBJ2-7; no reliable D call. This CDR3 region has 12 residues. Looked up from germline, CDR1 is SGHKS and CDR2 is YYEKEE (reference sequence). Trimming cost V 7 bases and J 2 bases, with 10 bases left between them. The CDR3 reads CASGQAAYEQYF. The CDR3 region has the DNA TGTGCCAGCGGCCAGGCAGCCTACGAGCAGTACTTC.

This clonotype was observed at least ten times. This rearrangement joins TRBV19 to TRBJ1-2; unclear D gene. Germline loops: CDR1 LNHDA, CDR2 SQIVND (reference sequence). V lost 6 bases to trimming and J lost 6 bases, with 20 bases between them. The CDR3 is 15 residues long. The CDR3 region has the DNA TGTGCCAGTAGGCCGTTTCATCGGATGGGGAATGGCTACACCTTC. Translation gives CASRPFHRMGNGYTF.

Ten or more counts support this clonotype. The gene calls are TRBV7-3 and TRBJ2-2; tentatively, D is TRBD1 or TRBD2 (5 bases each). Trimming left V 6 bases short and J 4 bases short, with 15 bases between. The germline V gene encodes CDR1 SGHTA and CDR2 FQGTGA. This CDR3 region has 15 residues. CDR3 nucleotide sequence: TGTGCCAGCAGTTCAACCGGGGCTGGCACCGGGGAGCTGTTTTTT. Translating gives CASSSTGAGTGELFF.

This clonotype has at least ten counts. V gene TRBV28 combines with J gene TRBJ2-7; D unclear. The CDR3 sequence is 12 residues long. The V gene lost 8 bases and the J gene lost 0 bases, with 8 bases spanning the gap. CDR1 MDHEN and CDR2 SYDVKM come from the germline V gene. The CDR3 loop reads CASGQSSYEQYF. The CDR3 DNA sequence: TGTGCCAGCGGCCAGAGCTCCTACGAGCAGTACTTC.

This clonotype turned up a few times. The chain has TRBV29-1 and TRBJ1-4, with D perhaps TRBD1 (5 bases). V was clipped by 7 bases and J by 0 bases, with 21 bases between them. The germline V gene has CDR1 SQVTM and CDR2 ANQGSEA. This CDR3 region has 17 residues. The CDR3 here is CSALGRAPVATNEKLFF. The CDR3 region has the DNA TGCAGCGCCCTGGGGCGGGCTCCGGTTGCAACTAATGAAAAACTGTTTTTT.

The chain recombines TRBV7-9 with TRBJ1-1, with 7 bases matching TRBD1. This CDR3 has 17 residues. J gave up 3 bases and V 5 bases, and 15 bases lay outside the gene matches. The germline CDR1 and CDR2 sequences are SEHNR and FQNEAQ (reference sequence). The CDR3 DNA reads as TGTGCCAGCAGCCACCGGGACAGTGGCAGCGGTTACACTGAAGCTTTCTTT. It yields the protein CASSHRDSGSGYTEAFF.